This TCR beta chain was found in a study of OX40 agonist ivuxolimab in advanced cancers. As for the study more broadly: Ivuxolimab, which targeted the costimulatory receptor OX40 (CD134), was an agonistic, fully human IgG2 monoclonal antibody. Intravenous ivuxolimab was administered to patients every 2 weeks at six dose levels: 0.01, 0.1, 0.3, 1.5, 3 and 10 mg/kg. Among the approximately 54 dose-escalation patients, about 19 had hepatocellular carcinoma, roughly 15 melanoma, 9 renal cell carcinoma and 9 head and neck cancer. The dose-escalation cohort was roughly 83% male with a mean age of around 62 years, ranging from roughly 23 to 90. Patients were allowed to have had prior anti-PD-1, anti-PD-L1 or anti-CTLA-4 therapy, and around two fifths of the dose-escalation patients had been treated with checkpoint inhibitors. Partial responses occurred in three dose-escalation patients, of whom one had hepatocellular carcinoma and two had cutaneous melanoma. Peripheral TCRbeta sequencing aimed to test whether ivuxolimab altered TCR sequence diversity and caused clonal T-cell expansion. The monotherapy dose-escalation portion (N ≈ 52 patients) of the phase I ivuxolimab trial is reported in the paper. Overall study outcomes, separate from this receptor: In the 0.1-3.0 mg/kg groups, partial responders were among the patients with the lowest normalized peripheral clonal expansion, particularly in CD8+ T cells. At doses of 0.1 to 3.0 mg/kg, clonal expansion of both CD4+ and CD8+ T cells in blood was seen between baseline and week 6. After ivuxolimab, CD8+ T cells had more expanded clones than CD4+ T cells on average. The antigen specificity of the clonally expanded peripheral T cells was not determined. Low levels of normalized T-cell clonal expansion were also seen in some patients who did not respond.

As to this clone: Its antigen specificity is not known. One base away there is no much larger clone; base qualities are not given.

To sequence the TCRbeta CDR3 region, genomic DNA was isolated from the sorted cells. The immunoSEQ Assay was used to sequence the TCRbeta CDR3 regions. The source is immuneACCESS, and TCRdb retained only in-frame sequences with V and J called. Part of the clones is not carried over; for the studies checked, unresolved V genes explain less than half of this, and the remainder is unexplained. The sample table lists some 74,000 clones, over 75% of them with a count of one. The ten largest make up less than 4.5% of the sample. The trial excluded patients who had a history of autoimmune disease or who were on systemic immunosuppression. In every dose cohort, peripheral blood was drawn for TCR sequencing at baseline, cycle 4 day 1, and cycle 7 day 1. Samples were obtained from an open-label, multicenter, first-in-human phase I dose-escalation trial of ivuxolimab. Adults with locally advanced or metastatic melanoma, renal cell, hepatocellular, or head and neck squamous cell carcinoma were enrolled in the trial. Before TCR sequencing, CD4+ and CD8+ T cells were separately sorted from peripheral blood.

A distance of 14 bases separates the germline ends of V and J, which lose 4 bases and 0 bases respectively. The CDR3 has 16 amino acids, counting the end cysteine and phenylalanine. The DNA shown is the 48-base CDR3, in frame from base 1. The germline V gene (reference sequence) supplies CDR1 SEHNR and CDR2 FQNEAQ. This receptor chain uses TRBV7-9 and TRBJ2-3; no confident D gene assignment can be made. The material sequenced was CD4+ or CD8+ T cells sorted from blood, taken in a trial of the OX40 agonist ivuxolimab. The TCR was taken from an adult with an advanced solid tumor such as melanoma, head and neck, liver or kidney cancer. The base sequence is TGTGCCAGCAGCTCCTCGAACACAGACAGCACAGATACGCAGTATTTT. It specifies CASSSSNTDSTDTQYF.